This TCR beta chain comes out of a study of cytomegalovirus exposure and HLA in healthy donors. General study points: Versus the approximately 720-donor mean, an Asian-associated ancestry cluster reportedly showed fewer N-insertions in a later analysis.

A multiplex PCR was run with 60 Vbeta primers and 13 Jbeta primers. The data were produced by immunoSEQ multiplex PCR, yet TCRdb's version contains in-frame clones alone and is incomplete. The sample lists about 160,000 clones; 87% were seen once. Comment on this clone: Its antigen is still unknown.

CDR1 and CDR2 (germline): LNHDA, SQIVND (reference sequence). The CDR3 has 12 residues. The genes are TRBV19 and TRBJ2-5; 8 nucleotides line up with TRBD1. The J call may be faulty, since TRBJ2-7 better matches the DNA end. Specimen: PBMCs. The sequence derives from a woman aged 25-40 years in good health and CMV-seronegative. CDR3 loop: CASSKTGAEQYF. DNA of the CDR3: TGTGCCAGTAGTAAGACAGGGGCCGAGCAGTACTTC.